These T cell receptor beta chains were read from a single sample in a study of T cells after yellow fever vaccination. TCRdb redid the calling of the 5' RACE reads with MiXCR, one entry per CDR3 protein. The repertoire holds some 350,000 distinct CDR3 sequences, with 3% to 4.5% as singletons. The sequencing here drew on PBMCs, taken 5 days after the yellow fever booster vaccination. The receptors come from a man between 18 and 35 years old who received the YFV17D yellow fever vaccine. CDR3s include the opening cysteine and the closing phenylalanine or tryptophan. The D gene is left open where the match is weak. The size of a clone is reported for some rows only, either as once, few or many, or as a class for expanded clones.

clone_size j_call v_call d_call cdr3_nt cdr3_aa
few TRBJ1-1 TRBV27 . TGTGCCAGCAGTTTTTCCGCCGGGGTGGGCACTGAAGCTTTCTTT CASSFSAGVGTEAFF
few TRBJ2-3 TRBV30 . TGTGCCTGGAGTGGTACGGGGATCACAGATACGCAGTATTTT CAWSGTGITDTQYF
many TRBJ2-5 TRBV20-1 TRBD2 TGCAGTGCTAGAGAGGCTAGCGGGGACCAAGAGACCCAGTACTTC CSAREASGDQETQYF
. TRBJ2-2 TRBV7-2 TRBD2 TGTGCCAGCAGCTGGCCCTCTAGCGGGGCGAACACCGGGGAGCTGTTTTTT CASSWPSSGANTGELFF
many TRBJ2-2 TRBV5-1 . TGCGCCAGCAGCAGAACAGGGACCCCCGGGGAGCTGTTTTTT CASSRTGTPGELFF
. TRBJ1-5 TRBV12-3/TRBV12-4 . TGTGCCAGCAGTTCCTACAGCGATAGCAATCAGCCCCAGCATTTT CASSSYSDSNQPQHF
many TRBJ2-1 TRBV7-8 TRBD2 TGTGCCAGCAGCTCCCAACGGATAGCGGGGCGCAAAGATGAGCAGTTCTTC CASSSQRIAGRKDEQFF
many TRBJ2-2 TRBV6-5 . TGTGCCAGCAGTTCTCCACCCCCTCCCGGGGAGCTGTTTTTT CASSSPPPPGELFF
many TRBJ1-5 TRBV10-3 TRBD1 TGTGCCATCAGTGTAGGGCAGAATGGGGGCGGACAGGGGCCCCAGCATTTT CAISVGQNGGGQGPQHF
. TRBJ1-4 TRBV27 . TGTGCCAGCAGTTTTCTCCCGGGCAGGAATGAAAAACTGTTTTTT CASSFLPGRNEKLFF
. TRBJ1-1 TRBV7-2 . TGTGCCAGCAGCTTAGGGTTCATTAGGGGATACACTGAAGCTTTCTTT CASSLGFIRGYTEAFF
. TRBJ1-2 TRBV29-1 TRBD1 TGCAGCGTTGAACAGGGGGAACGTCATGGCTACACCTTC CSVEQGERHGYTF
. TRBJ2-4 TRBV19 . TGTGCCAGTAAAAAAACAGGGAGCGTTCCCAAAAACATTCAGTACTTC CASKKTGSVPKNIQYF
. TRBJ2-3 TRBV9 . TGTGCCAGCAGCGTATGGGGGCTGGTGGATACGCAGTATTTT CASSVWGLVDTQYF
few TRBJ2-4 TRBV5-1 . TGCGCCAGCAGTCTCGCCGGAGGACCCGTGGGAGCCAAAAACATTCAGTACTTC CASSLAGGPVGAKNIQYF
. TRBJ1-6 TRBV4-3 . TGCGCCAGCAGCCAAGAAGTTTGGGGGAGCTCCTATAATTCACCCCTCCACTTT CASSQEVWGSSYNSPLHF
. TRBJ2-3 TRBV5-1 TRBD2 TGCGCCAGCAGCCCCCAGGCTAGCGGAAGCACAGATACGCAGTATTTT CASSPQASGSTDTQYF
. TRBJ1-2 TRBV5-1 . TGCGCCAGCAGCTTGGGCGAGGAGAACTATGGCTACACCTTC CASSLGEENYGYTF
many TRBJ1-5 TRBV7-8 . TGTGCCAGCAGCTTAGTGTATAGCAATCAGCCCCAGCATTTT CASSLVYSNQPQHF
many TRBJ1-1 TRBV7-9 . TGTGCCAGCAGCTTTTTAGGGCAGTCGAACACTGAAGCTTTCTTT CASSFLGQSNTEAFF
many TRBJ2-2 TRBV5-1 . TGCGCCAGCAGCCCGGGACGGAGAGAGAGCGCGAACACCGGGGAGCTGTTTTTT CASSPGRRESANTGELFF
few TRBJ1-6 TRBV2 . TGTGCCAGCAGTACCGGAGTGTGGGAATCACCCCTCCACTTT CASSTGVWESPLHF
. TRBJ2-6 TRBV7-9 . TGTGCCAGCAGCGTCGCAGGGGTTCGGGCCAACGTCCTGACTTTC CASSVAGVRANVLTF
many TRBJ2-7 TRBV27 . TGTGCCAGCTCTCCTTTGACAGCGTATAACGCCTACGAGCAGTACTTC CASSPLTAYNAYEQYF
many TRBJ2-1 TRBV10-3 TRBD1 TGTGCCATCAGTGAGTCTGGTACAGGGGGCCACCCCTACAATGAGCAGTTCTTC CAISESGTGGHPYNEQFF
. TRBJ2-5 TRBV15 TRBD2 TGTGCCACCAGCAGAGATCGGGGGGGGCAAGAGACCCAGTACTTC CATSRDRGGQETQYF
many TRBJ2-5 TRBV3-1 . TGTGCCAGCAGTCGTCCTGCTGCGGCGGAGACCCAGTACTTC CASSRPAAAETQYF
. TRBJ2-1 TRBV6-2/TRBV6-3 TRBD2 TGTGCCAGCAGTTCGCTAGCGGGGGGACGCAGCTCCTACAATGAGCAGTTCTTC CASSSLAGGRSSYNEQFF
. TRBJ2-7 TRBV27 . TGTGCCAGCAGGCTCTCGGACCCCCGGGGGTCCTACGAGCAGTACTTC CASRLSDPRGSYEQYF
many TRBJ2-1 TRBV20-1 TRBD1 TGCAGTGCAATGACAGGGGGGATCAATGAGCAGTTCTTC CSAMTGGINEQFF
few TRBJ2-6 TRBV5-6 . TGTGCCAGCAGCTCTCCCCCGGTGGGGGCCAACGTCCTGACTTTC CASSSPPVGANVLTF
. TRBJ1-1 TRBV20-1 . TGCAGTGCTGTACCGTTGGACGGAGCACGGATGAACACTGAAGCTTTCTTT CSAVPLDGARMNTEAFF
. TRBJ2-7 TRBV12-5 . TGTGCTAGTGGTTTGGTGGCAGGCAGAACCTACGAGCAGTACTTC CASGLVAGRTYEQYF
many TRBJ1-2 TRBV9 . TGTGCCAGCAGCAGGAACAGGGACTATGGCTACACCTTC CASSRNRDYGYTF
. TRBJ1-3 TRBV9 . TGTGCCAGCAGCGCCCATGGGCAGTCGGACACCATATATTTT CASSAHGQSDTIYF
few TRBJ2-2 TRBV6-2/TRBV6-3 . TGTGCCAGCAGTTACGGGAGCACCGGGGAGCTGTTTTTT CASSYGSTGELFF
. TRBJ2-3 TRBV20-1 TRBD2 TGCAGTGCAAGGACTAGCGGGGGGCCCACAGATACGCAGTATTTT CSARTSGGPTDTQYF
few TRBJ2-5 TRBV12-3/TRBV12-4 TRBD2 TGTGCCAGCAGGCCTCCGGGACTAGCGGGGGTAGAGACCCAGTACTTC CASRPPGLAGVETQYF
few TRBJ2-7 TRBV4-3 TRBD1 TGCGCCAGCAGCCAGGCCTGGGACAGCTCCTACGAGCAGTACTTC CASSQAWDSSYEQYF
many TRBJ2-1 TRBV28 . TGTGCCAGCAGTTTACTATCCGGAGGGAGTCCCTCCTACAATGAGCAGTTCTTC CASSLLSGGSPSYNEQFF
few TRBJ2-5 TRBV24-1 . TGTGCCACCAGTGATAGTGGGACCGCCGGAGGGGAGACCCAGTACTTC CATSDSGTAGGETQYF